This TCR beta chain came from a study of cytomegalovirus exposure and HLA in healthy donors. Study details: The 90 to 150 validation repertoires used the same platform as the roughly 610 first-cohort repertoires, a later analysis reported. General study results and limits: Researchers reported that a few CMV-associated chains were confirmed in vitro as CMV antigen-specific. Reports showed the classifier diagnosing cytomegalovirus status with high specificity and sensitivity.

The donors were members of the validation cohort, which comprised 100 to 150 subjects and was separate from the first cohort of more than 500 subjects. Note on this clone: No antigen is known for it.

This CDR3 comprises 16 residues. Germline CDR1 is SNHLY and CDR2 is FYNNEI. Deletions cut 0 bases from V and 5 bases from J, with 16 bases between. Profiling relied on immunoSEQ multiplex PCR, and the TCRdb table lists in-frame clones only, not all of them. The data hold 300,000 to 400,000 clones, with 88% observed a single time. The clonotype comes from a man younger than 45 in good health and CMV-seronegative. The chain recombines TRBV2 with TRBJ1-2, with D unclear. The sequencing sample was made of PBMCs. Here the CDR3 reads CASSEARASGSYGYTF. The CDR3 DNA follows: TGTGCCAGCAGTGAAGCCCGGGCCTCCGGGAGTTATGGCTACACCTTC.